What follows are 11 T cell receptor beta chains derived from one specimen sequenced in a study of cytomegalovirus exposure and HLA in healthy donors. The PCR employed 60 Vbeta primers together with 13 Jbeta primers. Here immunoSEQ multiplex PCR was the method, and the copy in TCRdb shows in-frame clones only, minus some. The sample has about 120,000 clones, 60% to 85% seen once; the top ten hold around 3%. Sample: PBMCs. These receptors all come from a young woman in good health and CMV-seropositive.

This clone has a handful of counts. The chain joins TRBV7-9 to TRBJ2-6; no reliable D call. V shed 3 bases and J shed 0 bases, with 18 bases lying between them. CDR3 size: 19 residues. From germline, CDR1 is SEHNR and CDR2 FQNEAQ (reference sequence). In DNA, the CDR3 is TGTGCCAGCAGCTTTAACCGCCCATACATGGTCTCTGGGGCCAACGTCCTGACTTTC. Translated, it gives CASSFNRPYMVSGANVLTF.

The V call is TRBV7-9, the J call TRBJ1-1, with 11 nucleotides matching TRBD1. Germline CDR1 and CDR2: SEHNR and FQNEAQ (reference sequence). This CDR3 is built from 17 residues. Trimming at V came to 0 bases and at J to 5 bases, leaving 8 bases not matched to a gene. The CDR3: CASSLADGQGAGTEAFF. The CDR3 DNA follows: TGTGCCAGCAGCTTAGCGGACGGACAGGGGGCAGGGACTGAAGCTTTCTTT.

V and J are TRBV5-6 and TRBJ1-6; D unclear. The V gene's germline CDR1 is SGHDT and CDR2 YYEEEE. V gave up 1 base and J gave up 9 bases, with 8 bases separating them. This CDR3 spans 13 amino acids. In DNA, the CDR3 is TGTGCCAGCAGCTTGAGAGGCGGTTCACCCCTCCACTTT. Protein product: CASSLRGGSPLHF.

The J gene is TRBJ1-1, the V gene TRBV7-4; possible D gene TRBD1, 5 bases. The V end lost 5 bases, the J end lost 9 bases, and 19 bases lay between the germline ends. This CDR3 region has 14 residues. Germline CDR1 and CDR2: SGHVT and SQSDAQ. The CDR3 reads CASSQDVSGTQAFF. DNA for the CDR3: TGTGCCAGCAGCCAGGACGTCAGCGGGACTCAAGCTTTCTTT.

The rearrangement joins TRBV7-2 to TRBJ1-4; 8 bases are a match to TRBD1. The CDR3 runs to 14 residues. V gave up 5 bases and J gave up 8 bases; unmatched junction bases: 7. Germline V lookup: CDR1 SGHTA, CDR2 FQGNSA. CDR3 coding DNA: TGTGCCAGCAGCATGGACAGGGTAGGGGAAAAACTGTTTTTT. Its protein is CASSMDRVGEKLFF.

The rearrangement uses TRBV2 and TRBJ2-5; 9 bases map to TRBD2. Germline lookup yields CDR1 SNHLY and CDR2 FYNNEI. The CDR3 sequence is 16 residues long. The V segment lost 3 bases and the J segment 5 bases; nucleotides outside the gene matches: 10. Written as DNA, the CDR3 is TGTGCCAGCAGTGACCCCCGGGTGGCGGGGGGGGAGACCCAGTACTTC. It yields the protein CASSDPRVAGGETQYF.

The V and J genes are TRBV9 and TRBJ2-3, with TRBD2 identical over 8 bases. The V and J ends lost 5 bases and 4 bases, in that order; junction bases with no gene match: 9. The CDR3 length is 15 residues. Germline assignment: CDR1 SGDLS and CDR2 YYNGEE. The DNA for the CDR3 is TGTGCCAGCAGACGGGGGGGGGAGATGGCAGATACGCAGTATTTT. Translating gives CASRRGGEMADTQYF.

This clone was seen a few times. This chain links TRBV14 with TRBJ2-5, with no clear D. The V and J ends lost 0 bases and 0 bases respectively, with 14 bases between them. The CDR3 has 17 residues. CDR1 and CDR2 from the germline V gene are SGHDN and FVKESK. In DNA form, the CDR3 reads TGTGCCAGCAGCCAAGATTTGAGCGTTAGGTACCAAGAGACCCAGTACTTC. This gives the protein CASSQDLSVRYQETQYF.

As regards this clone: Sequence at one end of the junction differs from germline and may be a read error. The V call is TRBV28, the J call TRBJ1-5; tentatively, D is TRBD1 (5 bases). The germline gives CDR1 MDHEN, CDR2 SYDVKM. CDR3 length: 14 residues. CDR3 in amino acids: CACRPGRRNRPQHF. For the CDR3, the DNA is TGTGCCTGTCGACCAGGGAGGCGCAATCGGCCCCAGCATTTT.

The chain is built from TRBV19 and TRBJ1-4; TRBD1 agrees at 8 bases. This CDR3 has 16 amino acids. Germline CDR1 reads LNHDA; CDR2 reads SQIVND (reference sequence). Trimming took 6 bases from V and 0 from J; bases not matched to a gene: 6. CDR3 protein: CASRDRATATNEKLFF. CDR3 in DNA: TGTGCCAGTAGGGACAGGGCAACCGCAACTAATGAAAAACTGTTTTTT.

The CDR3 loop is CASSGRGNEQFF. The CDR3 nucleotides read TGTGCCAGCAGCGGTAGGGGCAATGAGCAGTTCTTC. The chain is built from TRBV11-2 and TRBJ2-1; D possibly corresponds to TRBD1 (5 bases). Germline V gene sequence: CDR1 SGHAT, CDR2 FQNNGV. Trimming shortened V by 5 bases and J by 6 bases, and 8 bases separated the two germline ends. The CDR3 contains 12 residues.